This T cell receptor beta chain appears in the sequencing data of a study of blood T cell repertoires in COVID-19. About the research overall: The analysed material was cDNA or gDNA that came from T cells, B-cell-depleted T cells, or PBMCs.

Ages ranged from about 18 to 100 years, with residence in under 25 US areas. Germline-derived CDR1 and CDR2 are SEHNR and FQNEAQ (reference sequence). This CDR3 region has 17 residues. Trimming shortened V by 6 bases and J by 0 bases, and 18 bases separated the two germline ends. Authors' analysis steps: Cell counts per sample came from amplifying reference gene primers. Sequencing used immunoSEQ multiplex PCR; TCRdb keeps in-frame clones, though not all of them. The D gene and trimming were derived from the DNA, and the V and J assignments and clone size from that table. Of over 200,000 clones listed, 70% to 90% were seen once; the top ten hold roughly 10%.

Specimen: PBMCs or T cells enriched from blood (not recorded which). The source of this sequence is a man aged 25 to 40 who had recovered from COVID-19. The chain employs TRBV7-9 and TRBJ2-1, with D unclear. CDR3 region: CASSWSASQSSYNEQFF. The CDR3 bases are TGTGCCAGCAGTTGGAGTGCCTCTCAGAGCTCCTACAATGAGCAGTTCTTC.